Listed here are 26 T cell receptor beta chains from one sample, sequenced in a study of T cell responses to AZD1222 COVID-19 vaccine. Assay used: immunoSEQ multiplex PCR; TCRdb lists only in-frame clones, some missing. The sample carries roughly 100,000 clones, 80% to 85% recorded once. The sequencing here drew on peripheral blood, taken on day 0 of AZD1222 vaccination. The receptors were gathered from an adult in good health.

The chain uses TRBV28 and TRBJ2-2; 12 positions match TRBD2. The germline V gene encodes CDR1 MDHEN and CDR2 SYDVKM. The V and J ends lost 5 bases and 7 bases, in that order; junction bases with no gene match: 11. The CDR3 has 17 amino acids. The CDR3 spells CASSQRTSGTGVGELFF. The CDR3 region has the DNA TGTGCCAGCAGTCAAAGGACTAGCGGGACCGGGGTCGGGGAGCTGTTTTTT.

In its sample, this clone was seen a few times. The CDR3 loop is CASSPWTENYGYTF. The CDR3 region has the DNA TGTGCCAGCAGTCCCTGGACCGAGAACTATGGCTACACCTTC. The V gene is TRBV28, the J gene TRBJ1-2, with D hard to call. This CDR3 spans 14 amino acids. Germline-derived CDR1 and CDR2 are MDHEN and SYDVKM. Between the trimmed V and J ends, which lost 5 bases and 2 bases, there was a span of 12 bases.

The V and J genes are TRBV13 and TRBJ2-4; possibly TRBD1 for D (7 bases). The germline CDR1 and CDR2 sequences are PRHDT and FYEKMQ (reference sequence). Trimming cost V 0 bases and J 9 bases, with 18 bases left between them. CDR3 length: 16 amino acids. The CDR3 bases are TGTGCCAGCAGCTTAGGACAGGGGACCATGCGGGGCATTCAGTACTTC. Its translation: CASSLGQGTMRGIQYF.

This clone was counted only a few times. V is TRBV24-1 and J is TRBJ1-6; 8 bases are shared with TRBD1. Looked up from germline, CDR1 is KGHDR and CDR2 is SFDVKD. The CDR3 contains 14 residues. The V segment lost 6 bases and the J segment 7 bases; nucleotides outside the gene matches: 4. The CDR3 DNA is TGTGCCACCAGTCCCGGGACAGGAAATTCACCCCTCCACTTT. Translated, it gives CATSPGTGNSPLHF.

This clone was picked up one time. Here the CDR3 reads CASSRTGAGGYTF. As DNA, the CDR3 is TGCGCCAGCAGCCGAACAGGGGCAGGTGGCTACACCTTC. The chain has TRBV4-1 and TRBJ1-2, with 7 positions matching TRBD1. The V gene end was trimmed by 4 bases and the J gene end by 7 bases; junction bases not matched to a gene: 6. The length of the CDR3 is 13 residues. Germline V lookup: CDR1 MGHRA, CDR2 YSYEKL.

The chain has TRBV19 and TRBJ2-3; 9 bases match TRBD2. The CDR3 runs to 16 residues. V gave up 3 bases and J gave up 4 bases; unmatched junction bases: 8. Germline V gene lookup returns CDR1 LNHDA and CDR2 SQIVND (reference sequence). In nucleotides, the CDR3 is TGTGCCAGTAGTATGAAGTCTAGCGGGGCCCCAGATACGCAGTATTTT. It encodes CASSMKSSGAPDTQYF. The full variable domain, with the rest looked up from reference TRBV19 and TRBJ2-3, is DGGITQSPKYLFRKEGQNVTLSCEQNLNHDAMYWYRQDPGQGLRLIYYSQIVNDFQKGDIAEGYSVSREKKESFPLTVTSAQKNPTAFYLCASSMKSSGAPDTQYFGPGTRLTVL.

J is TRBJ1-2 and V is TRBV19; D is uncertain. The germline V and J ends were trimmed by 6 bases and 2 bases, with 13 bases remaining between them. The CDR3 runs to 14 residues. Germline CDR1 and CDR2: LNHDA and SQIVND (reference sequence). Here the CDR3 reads CASRPVGGNYGYTF. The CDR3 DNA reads TGTGCCAGTAGGCCCGTGGGCGGCAACTATGGCTACACCTTC.

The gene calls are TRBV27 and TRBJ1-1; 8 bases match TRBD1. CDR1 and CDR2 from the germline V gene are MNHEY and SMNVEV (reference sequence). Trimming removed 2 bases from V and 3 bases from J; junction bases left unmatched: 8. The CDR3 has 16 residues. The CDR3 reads CASSLLWTGRYTEAFF. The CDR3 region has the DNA TGTGCCAGCAGTTTACTTTGGACAGGGCGTTACACTGAAGCTTTCTTT.

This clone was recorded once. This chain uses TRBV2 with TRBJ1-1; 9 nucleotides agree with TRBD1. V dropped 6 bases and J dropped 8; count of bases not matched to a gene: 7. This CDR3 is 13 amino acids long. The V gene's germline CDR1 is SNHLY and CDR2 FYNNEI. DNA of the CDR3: TGTGCCAGCAGCGTTGGGACAGGGAGCGAAGCTTTCTTT. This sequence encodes CASSVGTGSEAFF. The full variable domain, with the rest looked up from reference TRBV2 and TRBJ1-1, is EPEVTQTPSHQVTQMGQEVILRCVPISNHLYFYWYRQILGQKVEFLVSFYNNEISEKSEIFDDQFSVERPDGSNFTLKIRSTKLEDSAMYFCASSVGTGSEAFFGQGTRLTVV.

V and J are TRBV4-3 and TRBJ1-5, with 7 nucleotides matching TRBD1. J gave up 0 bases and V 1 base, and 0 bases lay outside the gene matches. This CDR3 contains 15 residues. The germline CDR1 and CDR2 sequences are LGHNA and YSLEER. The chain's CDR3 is CASSQGDSSNQPQHF. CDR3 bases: TGCGCCAGCAGCCAAGGGGACAGTAGCAATCAGCCCCAGCATTTT.

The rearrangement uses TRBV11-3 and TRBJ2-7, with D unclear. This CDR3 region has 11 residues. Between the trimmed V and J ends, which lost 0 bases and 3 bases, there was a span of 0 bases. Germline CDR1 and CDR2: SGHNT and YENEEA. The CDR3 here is CASSLDYEQYF. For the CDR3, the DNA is TGTGCCAGCAGCTTAGACTACGAGCAGTACTTC.

Written as DNA, the CDR3 is TGTGCCAGCAGTTCGCCCCCCCCATCCTACGAGCAGTACTTC. Translated: CASSSPPPSYEQYF. The chain carries TRBV27 and TRBJ2-7, with D uncertain. CDR1 and CDR2 (germline): MNHEY, SMNVEV (reference sequence). This CDR3 is built from 14 residues. V was shortened by 4 bases and J by 1 base, with 11 bases between the two germline ends.

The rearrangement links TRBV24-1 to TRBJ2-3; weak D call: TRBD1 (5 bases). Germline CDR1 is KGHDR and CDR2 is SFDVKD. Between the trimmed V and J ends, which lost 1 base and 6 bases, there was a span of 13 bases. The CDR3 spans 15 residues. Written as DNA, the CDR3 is TGTGCCACCAGTGATTTCTCCAGGGCTGGGGATACGCAGTATTTT. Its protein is CATSDFSRAGDTQYF.

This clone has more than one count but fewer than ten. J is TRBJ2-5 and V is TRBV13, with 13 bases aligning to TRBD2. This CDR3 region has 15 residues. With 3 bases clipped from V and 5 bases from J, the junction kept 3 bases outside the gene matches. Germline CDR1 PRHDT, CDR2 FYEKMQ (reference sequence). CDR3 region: CASSLMTSGGETQYF. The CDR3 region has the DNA TGTGCCAGCAGCTTGATGACTAGCGGGGGGGAGACCCAGTACTTC.

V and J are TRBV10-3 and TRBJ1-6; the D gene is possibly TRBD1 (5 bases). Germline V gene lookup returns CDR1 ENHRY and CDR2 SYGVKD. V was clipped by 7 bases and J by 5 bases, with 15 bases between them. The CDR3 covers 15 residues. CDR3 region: CAINQGMEDNSPLHF. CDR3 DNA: TGTGCCATCAATCAGGGAATGGAGGATAATTCACCCCTCCACTTT.

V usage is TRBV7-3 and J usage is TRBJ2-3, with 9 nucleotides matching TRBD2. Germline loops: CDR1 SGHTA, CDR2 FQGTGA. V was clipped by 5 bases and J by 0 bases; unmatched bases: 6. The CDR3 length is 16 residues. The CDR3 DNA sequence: TGTGCCAGCAGCCTACTAGCGGGTCGAAGCACAGATACGCAGTATTTT. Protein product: CASSLLAGRSTDTQYF. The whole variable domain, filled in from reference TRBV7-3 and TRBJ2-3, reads GAGVSQTPSNKVTEKGKYVELRCDPISGHTALYWYRQSLGQGPEFLIYFQGTGAADDSGLPNDRFFAVRPEGSVSTLKIQRTERGDSAVYLCASSLLAGRSTDTQYFGPGTRLTVL.

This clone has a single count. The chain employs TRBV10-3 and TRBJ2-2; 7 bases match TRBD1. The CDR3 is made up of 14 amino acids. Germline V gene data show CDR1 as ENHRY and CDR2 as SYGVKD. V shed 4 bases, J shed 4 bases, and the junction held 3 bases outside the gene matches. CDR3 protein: CAISAAGGTGELFF. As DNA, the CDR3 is TGTGCCATCAGTGCGGCAGGGGGCACCGGGGAGCTGTTTTTT.

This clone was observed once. Here the CDR3 DNA reads TGTGCCAGCAGCCTTACCTTGGGGGGGGAGCTGTTTTTT. Protein: CASSLTLGGELFF. This chain links TRBV12-3 or TRBV12-4 with TRBJ2-2, with D uncertain. The germline V and J ends were trimmed by 6 bases and 8 bases, with 13 bases remaining between them. This CDR3 region has 13 residues.

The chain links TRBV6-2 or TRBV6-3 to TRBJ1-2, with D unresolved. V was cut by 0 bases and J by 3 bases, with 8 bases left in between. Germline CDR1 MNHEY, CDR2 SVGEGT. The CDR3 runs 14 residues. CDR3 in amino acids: CASSYSGTYYGYTF. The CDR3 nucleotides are TGTGCCAGCAGTTACTCTGGCACCTACTATGGCTACACCTTC.

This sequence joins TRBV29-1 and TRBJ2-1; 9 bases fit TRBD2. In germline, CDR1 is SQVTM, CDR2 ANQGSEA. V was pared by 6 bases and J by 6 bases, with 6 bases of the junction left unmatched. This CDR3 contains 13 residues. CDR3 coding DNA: TGCAGCGTCGTAGCGGGGGCCGCCAATGAGCAGTTCTTC. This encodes CSVVAGAANEQFF.

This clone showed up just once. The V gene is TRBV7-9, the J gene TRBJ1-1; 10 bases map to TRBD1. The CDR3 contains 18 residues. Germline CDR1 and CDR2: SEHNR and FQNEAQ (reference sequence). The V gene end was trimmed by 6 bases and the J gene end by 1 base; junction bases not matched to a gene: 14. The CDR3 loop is CASRHGQDRGSRNTEAFF. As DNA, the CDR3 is TGTGCCAGCAGACACGGTCAGGACAGGGGGTCTAGGAACACTGAAGCTTTCTTT.

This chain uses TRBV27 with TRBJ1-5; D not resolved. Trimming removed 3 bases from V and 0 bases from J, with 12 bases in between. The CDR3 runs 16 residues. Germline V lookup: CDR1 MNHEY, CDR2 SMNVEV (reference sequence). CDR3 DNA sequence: TGTGCCAGCAGTTTTGGCCCCCCCTATAGCAATCAGCCCCAGCATTTT. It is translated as CASSFGPPYSNQPQHF.

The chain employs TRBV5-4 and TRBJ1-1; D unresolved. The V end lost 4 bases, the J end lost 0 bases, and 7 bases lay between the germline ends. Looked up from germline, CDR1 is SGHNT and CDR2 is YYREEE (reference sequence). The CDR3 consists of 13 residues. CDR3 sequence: CASSPDMNTEAFF. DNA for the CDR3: TGTGCCAGCAGCCCCGACATGAACACTGAAGCTTTCTTT.

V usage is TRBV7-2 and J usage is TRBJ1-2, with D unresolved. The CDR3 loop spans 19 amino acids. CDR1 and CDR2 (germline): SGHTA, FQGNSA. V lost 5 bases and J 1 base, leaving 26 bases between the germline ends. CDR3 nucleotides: TGTGCCAGCAGCAAAAACTCGCCGGCCTATGTCGTCATTAACTATGGCTACACCTTC. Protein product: CASSKNSPAYVVINYGYTF.

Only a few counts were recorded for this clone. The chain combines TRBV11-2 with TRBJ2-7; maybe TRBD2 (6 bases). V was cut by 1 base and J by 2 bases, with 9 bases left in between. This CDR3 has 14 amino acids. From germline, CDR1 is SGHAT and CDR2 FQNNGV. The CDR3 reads CASSLGDWTYEQYF. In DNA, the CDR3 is TGTGCCAGCAGCTTAGGGGACTGGACCTACGAGCAGTACTTC. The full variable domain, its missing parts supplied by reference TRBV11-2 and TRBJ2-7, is EAGVAQSPRYKIIEKRQSVAFWCNPISGHATLYWYQQILGQGPKLLIQFQNNGVVDDSQLPKDRFSAERLKGVDSTLKIQPAKLEDSAVYLCASSLGDWTYEQYFGPGTRLTVT.

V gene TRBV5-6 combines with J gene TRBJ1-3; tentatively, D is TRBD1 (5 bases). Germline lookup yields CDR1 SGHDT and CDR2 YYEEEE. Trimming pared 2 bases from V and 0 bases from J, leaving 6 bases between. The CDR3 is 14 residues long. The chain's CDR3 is CASSFDSSGNTIYF. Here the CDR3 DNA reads TGTGCCAGCAGCTTCGACAGCTCTGGAAACACCATATATTTT.